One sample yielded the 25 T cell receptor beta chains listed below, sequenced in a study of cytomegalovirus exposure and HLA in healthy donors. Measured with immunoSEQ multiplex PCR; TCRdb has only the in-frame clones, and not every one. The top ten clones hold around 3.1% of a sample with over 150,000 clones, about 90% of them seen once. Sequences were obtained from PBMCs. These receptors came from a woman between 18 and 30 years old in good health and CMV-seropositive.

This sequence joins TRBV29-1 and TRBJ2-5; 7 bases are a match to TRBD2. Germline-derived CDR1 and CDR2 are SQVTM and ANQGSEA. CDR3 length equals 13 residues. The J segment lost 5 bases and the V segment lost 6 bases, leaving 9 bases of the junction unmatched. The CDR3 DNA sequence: TGCAGCGTAGGGAATGTCGGGGGGGAGACCCAGTACTTC. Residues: CSVGNVGGETQYF.

This chain's CDR3 is CASSRGGDSYNEQFF. Here the CDR3 DNA reads TGTGCCAGCTCACGGGGAGGGGATTCCTACAATGAGCAGTTCTTC. J is TRBJ2-1 and V is TRBV18, with 7 bases that match TRBD2. Germline V gene data show CDR1 as KGHSH and CDR2 as LQKENI. V was clipped by 4 bases and J by 1 base; unmatched bases: 4. This CDR3 is 15 amino acids long.

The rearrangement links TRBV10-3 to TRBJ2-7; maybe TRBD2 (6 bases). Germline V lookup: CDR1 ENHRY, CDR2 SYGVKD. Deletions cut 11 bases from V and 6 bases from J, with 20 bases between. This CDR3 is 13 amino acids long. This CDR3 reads CAAGRGQRSEQYF. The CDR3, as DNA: TGTGCCGCTGGGCGGGGCCAACGTTCCGAGCAGTACTTC.

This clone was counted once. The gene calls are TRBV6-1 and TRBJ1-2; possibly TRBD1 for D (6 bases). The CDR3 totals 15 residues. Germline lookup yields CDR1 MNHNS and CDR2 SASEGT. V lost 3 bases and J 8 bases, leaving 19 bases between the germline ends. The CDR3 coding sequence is TGTGCCAGCAGTGACCTAGGACAGAGGGCTTGGGGCTACACCTTC. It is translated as CASSDLGQRAWGYTF.

CDR3 in DNA: TGTGCCAGCAGCCCTGGATGGACAGGGGGCTACGAGCAGTACTTC. It translates to CASSPGWTGGYEQYF. J is TRBJ2-7 and V is TRBV11-2; TRBD1 agrees at 10 bases. The CDR3 is 15 residues long. V dropped 5 bases and J dropped 3; count of bases not matched to a gene: 7. CDR1 SGHAT and CDR2 FQNNGV come from the germline V gene.

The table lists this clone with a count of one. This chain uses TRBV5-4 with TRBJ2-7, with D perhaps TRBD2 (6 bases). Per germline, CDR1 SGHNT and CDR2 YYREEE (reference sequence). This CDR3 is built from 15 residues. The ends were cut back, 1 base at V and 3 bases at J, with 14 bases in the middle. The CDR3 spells CASSLSASAVYEQYF. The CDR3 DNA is TGTGCCAGCAGCTTGTCCGCTAGCGCCGTCTACGAGCAGTACTTC.

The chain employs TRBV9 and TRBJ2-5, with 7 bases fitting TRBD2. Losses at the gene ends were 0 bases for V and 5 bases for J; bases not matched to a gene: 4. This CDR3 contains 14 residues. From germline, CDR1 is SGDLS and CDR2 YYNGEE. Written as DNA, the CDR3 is TGTGCCAGCAGCGTAGGTAGCGGGTCGGAGACCCAGTACTTC. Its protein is CASSVGSGSETQYF.

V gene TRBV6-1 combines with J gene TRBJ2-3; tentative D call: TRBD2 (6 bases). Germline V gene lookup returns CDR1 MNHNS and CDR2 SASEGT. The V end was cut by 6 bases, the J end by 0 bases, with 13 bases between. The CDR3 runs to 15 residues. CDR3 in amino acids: CASRVAVTSTDTQYF. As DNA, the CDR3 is TGTGCCAGCAGGGTAGCGGTAACTAGCACAGATACGCAGTATTTT.

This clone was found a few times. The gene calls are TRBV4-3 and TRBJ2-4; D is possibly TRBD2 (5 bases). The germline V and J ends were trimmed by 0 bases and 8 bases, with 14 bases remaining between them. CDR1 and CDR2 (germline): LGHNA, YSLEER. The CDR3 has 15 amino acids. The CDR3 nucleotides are TGCGCCAGCAGCCAAGATTCGGCGGGTCGGGACATTCAGTACTTC. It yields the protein CASSQDSAGRDIQYF.

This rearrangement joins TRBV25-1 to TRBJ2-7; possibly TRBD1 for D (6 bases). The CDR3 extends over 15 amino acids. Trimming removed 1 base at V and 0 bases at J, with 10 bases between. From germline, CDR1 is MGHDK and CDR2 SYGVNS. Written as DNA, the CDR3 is TGTGCCAGCAGTGAATGGGGGACATACTCCTACGAGCAGTACTTC. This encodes CASSEWGTYSYEQYF.

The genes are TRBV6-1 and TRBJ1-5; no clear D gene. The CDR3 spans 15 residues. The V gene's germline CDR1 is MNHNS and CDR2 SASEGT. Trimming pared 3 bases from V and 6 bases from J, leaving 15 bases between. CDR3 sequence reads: CASSDPDRSSQPQHF. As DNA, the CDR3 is TGTGCCAGCAGTGACCCTGACCGTTCTAGTCAGCCCCAGCATTTT.

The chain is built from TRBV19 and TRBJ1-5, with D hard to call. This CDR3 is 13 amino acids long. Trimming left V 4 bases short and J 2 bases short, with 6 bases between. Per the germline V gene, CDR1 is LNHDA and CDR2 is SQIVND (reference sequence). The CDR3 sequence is CASSNAGNQPQHF. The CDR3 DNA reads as TGTGCCAGTAGTAACGCGGGCAATCAGCCCCAGCATTTT.

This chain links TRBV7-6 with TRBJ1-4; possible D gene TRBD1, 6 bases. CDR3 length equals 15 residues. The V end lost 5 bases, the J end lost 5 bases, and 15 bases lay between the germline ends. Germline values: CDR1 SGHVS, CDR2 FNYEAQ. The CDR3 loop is CASSRDTLGNEKLFF. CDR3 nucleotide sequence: TGTGCCAGCAGCCGGGACACCCTAGGGAATGAAAAACTGTTTTTT. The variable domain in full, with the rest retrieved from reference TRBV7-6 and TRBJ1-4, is GAGVSQSPRYKVTKRGQDVALRCDPISGHVSLYWYRQALGQGPEFLTYFNYEAQQDKSGLPNDRFSAERPEGSISTLTIQRTEQRDSAMYRCASSRDTLGNEKLFFGSGTQLSVL.

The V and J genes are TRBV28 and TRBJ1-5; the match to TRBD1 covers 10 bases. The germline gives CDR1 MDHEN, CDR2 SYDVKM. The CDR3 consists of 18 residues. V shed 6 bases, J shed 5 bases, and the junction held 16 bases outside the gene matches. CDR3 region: CASSAPGGTGVVDQPQHF. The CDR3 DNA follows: TGTGCCAGCAGCGCCCCTGGAGGGACAGGGGTTGTCGATCAGCCCCAGCATTTT.

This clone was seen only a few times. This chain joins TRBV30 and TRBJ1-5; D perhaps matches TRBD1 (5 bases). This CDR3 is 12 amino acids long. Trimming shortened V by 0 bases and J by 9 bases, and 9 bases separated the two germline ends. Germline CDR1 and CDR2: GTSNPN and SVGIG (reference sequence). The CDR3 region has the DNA TGTGCCTGGAGTGTACCCACAGGGCCCCAGCATTTT. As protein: CAWSVPTGPQHF.

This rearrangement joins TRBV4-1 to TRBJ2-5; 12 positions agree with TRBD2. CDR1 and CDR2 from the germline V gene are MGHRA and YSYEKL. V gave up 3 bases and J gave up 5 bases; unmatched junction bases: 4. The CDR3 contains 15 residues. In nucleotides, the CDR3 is TGCGCCAGCAGCCACCCTAGCGGGGGGGCCGAGACCCAGTACTTC. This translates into CASSHPSGGAETQYF.

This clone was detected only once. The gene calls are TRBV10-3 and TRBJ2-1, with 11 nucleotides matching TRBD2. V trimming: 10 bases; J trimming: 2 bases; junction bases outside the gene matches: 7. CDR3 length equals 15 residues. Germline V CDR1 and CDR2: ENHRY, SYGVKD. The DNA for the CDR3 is TGTGCCAACTCGATAGCGGGAGGGACCTACAATGAGCAGTTCTTC. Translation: CANSIAGGTYNEQFF.

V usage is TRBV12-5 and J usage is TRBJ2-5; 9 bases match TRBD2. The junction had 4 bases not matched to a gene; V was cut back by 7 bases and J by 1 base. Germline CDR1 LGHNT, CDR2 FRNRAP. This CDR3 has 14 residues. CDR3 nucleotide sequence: TGTGCTAGTGCGCGGGGGGGCCCCCAAGAGACCCAGTACTTC. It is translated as CASARGGPQETQYF. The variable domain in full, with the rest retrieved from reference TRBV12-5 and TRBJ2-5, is DARVTQTPRHKVTEMGQEVTMRCQPILGHNTVFWYRQTMMQGLELLAYFRNRAPLDDSGMPKDRFSAEMPDATLATLKIQPSEPRDSAVYFCASARGGPQETQYFGPGTRLLVL.

CDR3 nucleotides: TGTGCCAGCAGCCGCCCCGGACAGGGGGTAGAAACCGGGGAGCTGTTTTTT. Protein: CASSRPGQGVETGELFF. The chain recombines TRBV5-4 with TRBJ2-2, with 10 bases lining up with TRBD1. Germline V gene lookup returns CDR1 SGHNT and CDR2 YYREEE (reference sequence). V shed 4 bases, J shed 5 bases, and the junction held 11 bases outside the gene matches. CDR3 size: 17 residues.

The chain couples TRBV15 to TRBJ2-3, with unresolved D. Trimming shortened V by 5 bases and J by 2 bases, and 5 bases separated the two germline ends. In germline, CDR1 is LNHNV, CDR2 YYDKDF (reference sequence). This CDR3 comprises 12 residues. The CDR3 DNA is TGTGCCACCAGCGTCAACACAGATACGCAGTATTTT. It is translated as CATSVNTDTQYF.

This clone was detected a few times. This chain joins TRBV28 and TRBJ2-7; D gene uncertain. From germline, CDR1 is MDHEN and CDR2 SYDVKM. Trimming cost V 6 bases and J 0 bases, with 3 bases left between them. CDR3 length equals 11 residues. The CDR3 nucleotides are TGTGCCAGCAGCAACTCCTACGAGCAGTACTTC. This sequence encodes CASSNSYEQYF.

CDR3 protein: CASSLTRGQPTNYGYTF. CDR3 DNA sequence: TGCGCCAGCAGCTTGACCAGGGGGCAACCTACTAACTATGGCTACACCTTC. The chain joins TRBV5-1 to TRBJ1-2; 8 bases match TRBD1. J lost 0 bases, V lost 1 base, and 8 bases had no gene match. CDR3 length equals 17 residues. Germline-derived CDR1 and CDR2 are SGHRS and YFSETQ.

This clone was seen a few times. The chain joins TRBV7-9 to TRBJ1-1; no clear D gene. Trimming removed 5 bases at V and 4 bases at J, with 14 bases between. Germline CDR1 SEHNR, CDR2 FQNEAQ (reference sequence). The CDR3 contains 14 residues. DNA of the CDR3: TGTGCCAGCAGCCCCCCGGGAGGATTCACTGAAGCTTTCTTT. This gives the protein CASSPPGGFTEAFF.

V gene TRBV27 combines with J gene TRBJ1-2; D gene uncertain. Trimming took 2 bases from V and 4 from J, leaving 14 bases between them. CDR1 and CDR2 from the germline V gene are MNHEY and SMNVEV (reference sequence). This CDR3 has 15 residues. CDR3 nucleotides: TGTGCCAGCAGTTTAGTTGCACCCTCTAGCTATGGCTACACCTTC. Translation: CASSLVAPSSYGYTF.

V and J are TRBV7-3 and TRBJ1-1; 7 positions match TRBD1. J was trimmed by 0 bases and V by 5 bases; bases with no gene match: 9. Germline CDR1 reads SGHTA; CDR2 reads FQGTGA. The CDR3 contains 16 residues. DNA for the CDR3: TGTGCCAGCAGCCCACATCCTAGGGGGCTGAACACTGAAGCTTTCTTT. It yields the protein CASSPHPRGLNTEAFF.